This TCR beta chain is drawn from a study of control samples from healthy donors and cancer patients. The table came from immunoSEQ multiplex PCR; TCRdb's copy has only in-frame clones and leaves some out. This sample has some 150,000 clones; around 86% occur once, and the top ten carry over 4.5%. J lost 10 bases, V lost 0 bases, and 7 bases had no gene match. CDR3 size: 16 residues. In germline, CDR1 is MNHEY, CDR2 SVGEGT. This sequence originates from a man aged 30-40 years in good health. The genes are TRBV6-2 or TRBV6-3 and TRBJ1-6, with 9 bases lining up with TRBD1. Sequenced: blood. CDR3 bases: TGTGCCAGCAGTTACTCCCAGACAGGGGGAGCGTCACCCCTCCACTTT. Translating it yields CASSYSQTGGASPLHF.